Listed below are T cell receptor beta chains from one sample, sequenced in a study of T-cell memory formation after mild COVID-19. Each CDR3 protein is one row after TCRdb ran MiXCR on the 5' RACE reads. Of 450,000 or so distinct CDR3 sequences in the sample, 15% to 25% are singletons; the top ten hold 7.5% to 10%. The specimen was PBMCs or a T cell subset sorted from them (not recorded which). These receptors originate from an adult woman who had mild COVID-19 (a few samples of this study predate the infection). Cell type and time point are not known. The CDR3 runs from the conserved cysteine through the conserved F or W. Fields, in order: J gene, V gene, clone size, D gene, CDR3 protein, CDR3 DNA. A D gene is named only where the DNA matches it firmly. Size tells how often a clone was seen (once, few, many) or the class of an expanded clone, and some rows leave it out.

>TRBJ2-1|TRBV20-1|NA|TRBD1
CSAPGRDSRVDNEQFF
TGCAGTGCCCCAGGCCGGGACAGCCGCGTCGACAATGAGCAGTTCTTC
>TRBJ2-5|TRBV5-6|NA|TRBD2
CASSLASGGPQETQYF
TGTGCCAGCAGCTTGGCTAGCGGGGGCCCCCAAGAGACCCAGTACTTC
>TRBJ1-2|TRBV20-1|few|TRBD1
CSASTGGWPYGYTF
TGCAGTGCGTCGACAGGGGGGTGGCCGTATGGCTACACCTTC
>TRBJ2-3|TRBV15|many|NA
CATSIRSGHGDTQYF
TGTGCCACCAGCATACGGAGCGGGCATGGAGATACGCAGTATTTT
>TRBJ2-1|TRBV14|NA|NA
CASSQVPVSYNEQFF
TGTGCCAGCAGCCAAGTTCCAGTGTCCTACAATGAGCAGTTCTTC
>TRBJ2-5|TRBV2|NA|NA
CASSRVQGPQETQYF
TGTGCCAGCAGTAGGGTCCAAGGGCCCCAAGAGACCCAGTACTTC
>TRBJ2-1|TRBV7-9|few|TRBD1
CASSLQGRGNEQFF
TGTGCCAGCAGCTTACAGGGCAGGGGGAATGAGCAGTTCTTC
>TRBJ2-1|TRBV27|few|TRBD1
CASSPIETGLNEQFF
TGTGCCAGCAGTCCAATTGAGACAGGGCTCAATGAGCAGTTCTTC
>TRBJ1-4|TRBV30|NA|NA
CAWSVRGRINEKLFF
TGTGCCTGGAGTGTAAGGGGCAGAATCAATGAAAAACTGTTTTTT
>TRBJ2-1|TRBV10-3|few|NA
CAISEEVTQEQFF
TGTGCCATCAGTGAGGAAGTCACTCAGGAGCAGTTCTTC
>TRBJ1-5|TRBV12-3/TRBV12-4|NA|NA
CASSFAGAQRNQPQHF
TGTGCCAGCAGTTTTGCGGGGGCGCAGCGCAATCAGCCCCAGCATTTT
>TRBJ1-5|TRBV20-1|few|TRBD1
CSFLPRGVSNQPQHF
TGCAGTTTCCTACCCAGGGGGGTCAGCAATCAGCCCCAGCATTTT
>TRBJ2-1|TRBV12-3/TRBV12-4|few|TRBD2
CASSRLAGGPSHEQFF
TGTGCCAGCAGCCGCCTAGCGGGAGGGCCCTCCCATGAGCAGTTCTTC
>TRBJ1-2|TRBV7-9|NA|NA
CASSSGTSYGYTF
TGTGCCAGCAGTTCCGGGACAAGCTATGGCTACACCTTC
>TRBJ2-3|TRBV7-3|many|NA
CASSPQAGGWGTDTQYF
TGTGCCAGCAGCCCCCAAGCGGGTGGTTGGGGTACAGATACGCAGTATTTT
>TRBJ2-3|TRBV7-3|few|TRBD2
CASSFSGTGFADTQYF
TGTGCCAGCAGTTTCAGCGGGACCGGATTTGCAGATACGCAGTATTTT
>TRBJ2-7|TRBV25-1|many|TRBD1
CASIDGQGESYEQYF
TGTGCCAGTATTGATGGACAGGGGGAATCCTACGAGCAGTACTTC
>TRBJ2-6|TRBV12-3/TRBV12-4|many|NA
CASSPESSGANVLTF
TGTGCCAGCAGCCCCGAGAGTTCTGGGGCCAACGTCCTGACTTTC
>TRBJ1-6|TRBV5-1|few|NA
CASSPKQGDNSPLHF
TGCGCCAGCAGCCCGAAGCAGGGCGATAATTCACCCCTCCACTTT
>TRBJ2-3|TRBV20-1|NA|TRBD2
CSARRSSGVSTDTQYF
TGCAGTGCCAGGAGATCGAGCGGGGTTAGCACAGATACGCAGTATTTT
>TRBJ1-5|TRBV11-2|few|NA
CASSLIGNQPQHF
TGTGCCAGCAGCTTAATAGGGAATCAGCCCCAGCATTTT
>TRBJ2-2|TRBV19|NA|NA
CASIGQVGELFF
TGTGCCAGTATTGGTCAGGTCGGGGAGCTGTTTTTT
>TRBJ2-7|TRBV12-3/TRBV12-4|NA|TRBD1
CASSPQGAQPAYEQYF
TGTGCCAGCAGTCCCCAGGGGGCCCAACCCGCCTACGAGCAGTACTTC
>TRBJ1-1|TRBV10-3|NA|TRBD1
CAIGTGANTEAFF
TGTGCCATAGGGACAGGAGCGAACACTGAAGCTTTCTTT
>TRBJ2-1|TRBV4-1|few|NA
CASSQDVGLVYNEQFF
TGCGCCAGCAGCCAAGATGTGGGTCTAGTATACAATGAGCAGTTCTTC
>TRBJ2-3|TRBV7-9|many|NA
CASSLVSGTDTQYF
TGTGCCAGCAGCTTAGTATCAGGGACAGATACGCAGTATTTT
>TRBJ2-4|TRBV27|NA|TRBD1
CASSRTGPALAKNIQYF
TGTGCCAGCAGCCGGACAGGGCCCGCACTAGCCAAAAACATTCAGTACTTC
>TRBJ1-5|TRBV4-1|few|NA
CASSQPSGVGNQPQHF
TGCGCCAGCAGCCAACCTAGCGGGGTAGGCAATCAGCCCCAGCATTTT
>TRBJ2-5|TRBV3-1|few|NA
CASRGAGTQETQYF
TGTGCCAGCAGGGGCGCCGGCACCCAAGAGACCCAGTACTTC
>TRBJ2-3|TRBV5-1|NA|TRBD2
CASSLGLAAADTQYF
TGCGCCAGCAGCTTAGGCCTAGCGGCCGCAGATACGCAGTATTTT
>TRBJ2-1|TRBV4-1|NA|NA
CASSQEGDPLDNEQFF
TGCGCCAGCAGCCAAGAGGGCGACCCCTTAGACAATGAGCAGTTCTTC
>TRBJ1-1|TRBV5-6|NA|NA
CASSLLSGREAFF
TGTGCCAGCAGCTTGCTATCCGGACGGGAAGCTTTCTTT
>TRBJ1-1|TRBV30|NA|NA
CAWNSQAGVNTEAFF
TGTGCCTGGAATTCCCAAGCGGGGGTGAACACTGAAGCTTTCTTT
>TRBJ2-1|TRBV7-2|NA|TRBD2
CASSITGTSGAGEQFF
TGTGCCAGCAGCATAACCGGGACTAGCGGTGCGGGGGAGCAGTTCTTC
>TRBJ1-2|TRBV6-2/TRBV6-3|NA|TRBD1
CASSNLRTGVNYGYTF
TGTGCCAGCAGTAACCTTCGGACAGGCGTCAACTATGGCTACACCTTC
>TRBJ2-5|TRBV5-6|NA|NA
CASSPRRNRPYQETQYF
TGTGCCAGCAGCCCCCGGCGGAACAGACCGTACCAAGAGACCCAGTACTTC
>TRBJ1-1|TRBV6-5|few|NA
CASSSGPRRTEAFF
TGTGCCAGCAGTTCCGGACCAAGAAGGACTGAAGCTTTCTTT
>TRBJ2-2|TRBV3-1|few|NA
CASSQASQAGELFF
TGTGCCAGCAGCCAAGCCTCTCAGGCCGGGGAGCTGTTTTTT
>TRBJ2-7|TRBV3-1|NA|NA
CASSQETGRNEQYF
TGTGCCAGCAGCCAAGAAACAGGAAGGAATGAGCAGTACTTC
>TRBJ2-6|TRBV7-8|NA|NA
CASSLATTGANVLTF
TGTGCCAGCAGCTTAGCGACGACCGGGGCCAACGTCCTGACTTTC
>TRBJ2-1|TRBV4-1|few|TRBD1
CASSQDPGIRDSQFF
TGCGCCAGCAGCCAAGATCCCGGGATTCGGGACAGCCAGTTCTTC
>TRBJ2-1|TRBV20-1|NA|NA
CSARDQFF
TGCAGTGCTAGAGACCAGTTCTTC
>TRBJ1-5|TRBV7-8|few|NA
CASSLLSDGGEQPQHF
TGTGCCAGCAGCTTGCTATCGGATGGTGGAGAACAGCCCCAGCATTTT
>TRBJ2-1|TRBV5-5|NA|NA
CASSPRSDGYNEQFF
TGTGCCAGCAGCCCCCGGTCCGACGGGTACAATGAGCAGTTCTTC
>TRBJ2-1|TRBV6-5|few|TRBD2
CASKNPGAGGNEQFF
TGTGCCAGCAAAAACCCGGGTGCGGGGGGCAATGAGCAGTTCTTC
>TRBJ1-3|TRBV29-1|few|NA
CSVGTTGNTIYF
TGCAGCGTTGGGACGACTGGAAACACCATATATTTT
>TRBJ2-1|TRBV20-1|NA|TRBD2
CSAITLAGGYNEQFF
TGCAGTGCTATCACACTCGCGGGAGGGTACAATGAGCAGTTCTTC
>TRBJ1-5|TRBV6-6|NA|TRBD1
CASRNRQGAMGNQPQHF
TGTGCCAGCAGAAACAGACAGGGGGCTATGGGCAATCAGCCCCAGCATTTT
>TRBJ2-6|TRBV6-5|NA|NA
CASSTGSSGANVLTF
TGTGCCAGCAGTACCGGGAGCTCTGGGGCCAACGTCCTGACTTTC
>TRBJ2-7|TRBV12-5|many|TRBD2
CASGFSGRKHEQYF
TGTGCTAGTGGTTTTAGCGGGAGGAAGCACGAGCAGTACTTC
>TRBJ2-3|TRBV5-1|NA|TRBD2
CASTRGGTDTQYF
TGCGCCAGCACACGGGGGGGCACAGATACGCAGTATTTT
>TRBJ2-7|TRBV7-2|NA|TRBD2
CASSLEGPGGGSYEQYF
TGTGCCAGCAGCTTAGAAGGGCCAGGCGGGGGTTCCTACGAGCAGTACTTC
>TRBJ1-5|TRBV6-2/TRBV6-3|NA|TRBD1
CASRYPGQSNQPQHF
TGTGCCAGCAGGTACCCGGGACAGAGCAATCAGCCCCAGCATTTT